A selection of T cell receptor beta chains follows, all from one sample in a study of OX40 agonist ivuxolimab in advanced cancers. The table came from immunoSEQ multiplex PCR; TCRdb's copy has only in-frame clones and leaves some out. The profile shows tens of thousands of clones, around 94% of them singletons. The sample consisted of CD4+ or CD8+ T cells sorted from blood, taken in a trial of the OX40 agonist ivuxolimab. Source of these receptors: an adult with an advanced solid tumor such as melanoma, head and neck, liver or kidney cancer. CDR3s include the opening cysteine and the closing phenylalanine or tryptophan. D genes are given only for firm matches. Not every row has a clone size; where given, it reads once, few, many or a size class.

clone_size: .; j_call: TRBJ2-3; d_call: .; v_call: TRBV4-1; cdr3_aa: CASSQDGLAPSTDTQYF; cdr3_nt: TGCGCCAGCAGCCAAGATGGGCTAGCGCCTAGCACAGATACGCAGTATTTT
clone_size: .; j_call: TRBJ1-1; d_call: .; v_call: TRBV4-3; cdr3_aa: CASSQEPQDIMNTEAFF; cdr3_nt: TGCGCCAGCAGCCAAGAACCACAGGACATCATGAACACTGAAGCTTTCTTT
clone_size: medium-sized; j_call: TRBJ2-3; d_call: TRBD2; v_call: TRBV5-4; cdr3_aa: CASSLLGGGARTDTQYF; cdr3_nt: TGTGCCAGCAGCTTATTAGGCGGGGGGGCCCGCACAGATACGCAGTATTTT
clone_size: .; j_call: TRBJ1-2; d_call: .; v_call: TRBV4-1; cdr3_aa: CASSQVGSGGYTF; cdr3_nt: TGCGCCAGCAGCCAAGTGGGGTCGGGCGGCTACACCTTC
clone_size: .; j_call: TRBJ2-7; d_call: TRBD2; v_call: TRBV4-1; cdr3_aa: CASSQGLAEIYF; cdr3_nt: TGCGCCAGCAGCCAGGGACTAGCGGAGATCTACTTC
clone_size: .; j_call: TRBJ1-4; d_call: .; v_call: TRBV4-1; cdr3_aa: CASSLPDWGANEKLFF; cdr3_nt: TGCGCCAGCAGCCTCCCAGACTGGGGAGCTAATGAAAAACTGTTTTTT
clone_size: .; j_call: TRBJ1-1; d_call: TRBD1; v_call: TRBV7-8; cdr3_aa: CASSPRTGRNTEAFF; cdr3_nt: TGTGCCAGCAGCCCCCGGACAGGGCGGAACACTGAAGCTTTCTTT
clone_size: .; j_call: TRBJ1-1; d_call: TRBD1; v_call: TRBV7-9; cdr3_aa: CASKQGGPNTEAFF; cdr3_nt: TGTGCCAGCAAACAGGGGGGCCCGAACACTGAAGCTTTCTTT
clone_size: .; j_call: TRBJ1-2; d_call: .; v_call: TRBV28; cdr3_aa: CASSFRTYYGYTF; cdr3_nt: TGTGCCAGCAGTTTCCGGACCTACTATGGCTACACCTTC
clone_size: .; j_call: TRBJ2-7; d_call: TRBD2; v_call: TRBV27; cdr3_aa: CASSFHGGGPYEQYF; cdr3_nt: TGTGCCAGCAGTTTCCACGGCGGGGGTCCCTACGAGCAGTACTTC
clone_size: .; j_call: TRBJ2-7; d_call: .; v_call: TRBV21-1; cdr3_aa: CASRKTGLWTYEQYF; cdr3_nt: TGTGCCAGCAGAAAGACAGGCCTATGGACCTACGAGCAGTACTTC
clone_size: .; j_call: TRBJ1-5; d_call: TRBD1; v_call: TRBV27; cdr3_aa: CASSFLRAGGGQPQHF; cdr3_nt: TGTGCCAGCAGTTTCCTCCGGGCAGGGGGCGGTCAGCCCCAGCATTTT
clone_size: .; j_call: TRBJ1-2; d_call: .; v_call: TRBV27; cdr3_aa: CASSQQGGYGYTF; cdr3_nt: TGTGCCAGCAGCCAACAGGGTGGCTATGGCTACACCTTC
clone_size: .; j_call: TRBJ1-4; d_call: .; v_call: TRBV5-1; cdr3_aa: CASSPPGRQNEKLFF; cdr3_nt: TGCGCCAGCAGCCCTCCGGGACGTCAGAATGAAAAACTGTTTTTT
clone_size: few; j_call: TRBJ2-5; d_call: .; v_call: TRBV7-9; cdr3_aa: CARDSGGQETQYF; cdr3_nt: TGTGCCAGAGATTCCGGGGGCCAAGAGACCCAGTACTTC
clone_size: once; j_call: TRBJ1-1; d_call: .; v_call: TRBV9; cdr3_aa: CASSEDGVNTEAFF; cdr3_nt: TGTGCCAGCAGCGAAGACGGGGTGAACACTGAAGCTTTCTTT
clone_size: .; j_call: TRBJ1-1; d_call: TRBD1; v_call: TRBV27; cdr3_aa: CASSLGTGGNTEAFF; cdr3_nt: TGTGCCAGCAGTTTAGGGACAGGGGGGAACACTGAAGCTTTCTTT
clone_size: .; j_call: TRBJ2-1; d_call: .; v_call: TRBV27; cdr3_aa: CASGPNEQFF; cdr3_nt: TGTGCCAGCGGGCCAAATGAGCAGTTCTTC
clone_size: .; j_call: TRBJ1-1; d_call: TRBD1; v_call: TRBV10-1; cdr3_aa: CASSGAGGAGMNTEAFF; cdr3_nt: TGCGCCAGCAGTGGGGCAGGGGGCGCGGGAATGAACACTGAAGCTTTCTTT
clone_size: .; j_call: TRBJ1-1; d_call: .; v_call: TRBV6-1; cdr3_aa: CASSEDLRDLHRHGTEAFF; cdr3_nt: TGTGCCAGCAGTGAGGACCTGAGGGACCTACACAGGCATGGCACTGAAGCTTTCTTT
clone_size: .; j_call: TRBJ1-5; d_call: .; v_call: TRBV19; cdr3_aa: CASKPTGPNQPQHF; cdr3_nt: TGTGCCAGTAAACCTACAGGGCCCAATCAGCCCCAGCATTTT
clone_size: .; j_call: TRBJ1-2; d_call: .; v_call: TRBV7-9; cdr3_aa: CASSLAQRYGYTF; cdr3_nt: TGTGCCAGCAGCTTAGCACAGCGATATGGCTACACCTTC
clone_size: .; j_call: TRBJ1-5; d_call: .; v_call: TRBV27; cdr3_aa: CASSFSGGNQPQHF; cdr3_nt: TGTGCCAGCAGTTTTTCCGGGGGAAATCAGCCCCAGCATTTT
clone_size: .; j_call: TRBJ1-4; d_call: .; v_call: TRBV2; cdr3_aa: CASSGVAGVDPNEKLFF; cdr3_nt: TGTGCCAGCAGTGGAGTGGCAGGGGTGGATCCTAATGAAAAACTGTTTTTT
clone_size: .; j_call: TRBJ2-1; d_call: .; v_call: TRBV27; cdr3_aa: CASSSRLAGALYNEQFF; cdr3_nt: TGTGCCAGCAGTTCCAGGTTAGCAGGGGCCCTCTACAATGAGCAGTTCTTC
clone_size: .; j_call: TRBJ2-7; d_call: .; v_call: TRBV5-4; cdr3_aa: CASSYRAPDYEQYF; cdr3_nt: TGTGCCAGCAGTTACCGGGCCCCAGACTACGAGCAGTACTTC
clone_size: once; j_call: TRBJ1-6; d_call: .; v_call: TRBV5-1; cdr3_aa: CASSLGPHTGGNSPLHF; cdr3_nt: TGCGCCAGCAGCTTGGGACCGCACACGGGTGGTAATTCACCCCTCCACTTT
clone_size: .; j_call: TRBJ1-2; d_call: .; v_call: TRBV15; cdr3_aa: CATSRENAGNGYTF; cdr3_nt: TGTGCCACCAGCAGAGAGAATGCAGGGAATGGCTACACCTTC
clone_size: .; j_call: TRBJ2-7; d_call: .; v_call: TRBV4-3; cdr3_aa: CASSQGISSYEQYF; cdr3_nt: TGCGCCAGCAGCCAAGGAATCAGTTCCTACGAGCAGTACTTC
clone_size: .; j_call: TRBJ2-7; d_call: .; v_call: TRBV6-5; cdr3_aa: CASSYGPVYEQYF; cdr3_nt: TGTGCCAGCAGTTACGGCCCAGTCTACGAGCAGTACTTC
clone_size: .; j_call: TRBJ2-3; d_call: .; v_call: TRBV28; cdr3_aa: CASSFGGDAQYF; cdr3_nt: TGTGCCAGCAGTTTCGGCGGGGATGCGCAGTATTTT
clone_size: .; j_call: TRBJ1-1; d_call: .; v_call: TRBV28; cdr3_aa: CASSLFTDNTEAFF; cdr3_nt: TGTGCCAGCAGTTTATTTACAGATAACACTGAAGCTTTCTTT